This T cell receptor (beta chain) comes out of a study of blood T cells in healthy people across ages. PCR was performed a second time for about 7 to 12 cycles using a sample-barcoded 5' primer and a J-beta primer mix. From each sample, at least 2.5 million paired-end reads containing CDR3 were obtained. TCRdb fed the 5' RACE reads into MiXCR, producing one record per CDR3 protein. Of over 1,500,000 distinct CDR3 sequences listed, roughly 49% are singletons. J was trimmed by 5 bases and V by 7 bases; bases with no gene match: 10. Germline CDR1 is SQVTM and CDR2 is ANQGSEA. The CDR3 runs to 14 residues.

The sequencing sample was made of blood. This TCR derives from a middle-aged woman in good health. This rearrangement joins TRBV29-1 to TRBJ2-3; 9 bases line up with TRBD1. This CDR3 reads CSGLTGGPGDTQYF. For the CDR3, the DNA is TGCAGCGGACTTACAGGGGGCCCGGGAGATACGCAGTATTTT.